What follows are 24 T cell receptor beta chains derived from one specimen sequenced in a study of blood T cell repertoires in COVID-19. Assay used: immunoSEQ multiplex PCR; TCRdb lists only in-frame clones, some missing. Seen here are around 100,000 clones, 85% observed once, and the top ten hold over 10%. Source material: peripheral blood. These receptors came from a middle-aged man with active or convalescent COVID-19.

This chain links TRBV6-5 with TRBJ2-7; D is possibly TRBD1 (6 bases). Germline V gene sequence: CDR1 MNHEY, CDR2 SVGAGI. This CDR3 region has 15 residues. The V end lost 2 bases, the J end lost 4 bases, and 15 bases lay between the germline ends. CDR3 DNA sequence: TGTGCCAGCAGTTACACCGATACCCAGGGGTACGAGCAGTACTTC. Protein: CASSYTDTQGYEQYF.

J is TRBJ1-4 and V is TRBV5-1, with D possibly matching TRBD1 (5 bases). Germline V CDR1 and CDR2: SGHRS, YFSETQ. This CDR3 region has 14 residues. Trimming left V 1 base short and J 3 bases short, with 7 bases between. The CDR3 spells CASSLRQPNEKLFF. CDR3 DNA: TGCGCCAGCAGCTTGAGACAGCCTAATGAAAAACTGTTTTTT.

The CDR3 reads CASSQGGRGAVGGLSQYF. DNA of the CDR3: TGTGCCAGCAGCCAAGGCGGAAGGGGGGCTGTGGGAGGGCTTTCCCAGTACTTC. The chain links TRBV4-2 to TRBJ2-5; D is perhaps TRBD2 (7 bases). Germline CDR1 LGHNA, CDR2 YNFKEQ. With 1 base removed from V and 9 bases from J, the gap between germline ends came to 27 bases. CDR3 length equals 18 residues.

The V gene is TRBV5-4, the J gene TRBJ2-3, with D possibly matching TRBD2 (6 bases). Germline loops: CDR1 SGHNT, CDR2 YYREEE (reference sequence). The V end was cut by 2 bases, the J end by 3 bases, with 10 bases between. The CDR3 covers 14 residues. The CDR3 nucleotides are TGTGCCAGCAGCTTTGCGGAGGGGACAGATACGCAGTATTTT. This translates into CASSFAEGTDTQYF.

The genes are TRBV4-2 and TRBJ2-1, with TRBD2 matching 8 bases. CDR1 is LGHNA and CDR2 is YNFKEQ in the germline V gene. This CDR3 contains 17 residues. Unmatched junction bases numbered 12, after V lost 0 bases and J lost 8 bases. For the CDR3, the DNA is TGTGCCAGCAGCCAAGATTCCAGCGGGAGAATCGTGGATGAGCAGTTCTTC. It translates to CASSQDSSGRIVDEQFF.

The rearrangement links TRBV7-3 to TRBJ2-3, with TRBD2 as a possible D gene (6 bases). This CDR3 is built from 16 residues. V dropped 4 bases and J dropped 0 bases, with 14 bases sitting between them. Per the germline V gene, CDR1 is SGHTA and CDR2 is FQGTGA. The CDR3 nucleotides read TGTGCCAGCAGCTCGGGACTCCACATTAGCACAGATACGCAGTATTTT. Translated: CASSSGLHISTDTQYF.

This chain links TRBV10-2 with TRBJ1-1; D is possibly TRBD1 (5 bases). Germline loops: CDR1 WSHSY, CDR2 SAAADI. Trimming took off 1 base at V and 8 bases at J, with 8 bases between the two ends. This CDR3 comprises 12 residues. Here the CDR3 reads CASSEYYREAFF. In nucleotides, the CDR3 is TGCGCCAGCAGTGAGTACTACAGGGAAGCTTTCTTT.

V usage is TRBV28 and J usage is TRBJ1-5, with TRBD1 identical over 9 bases. CDR1 is MDHEN, CDR2 SYDVKM, per germline. The CDR3 is 15 residues long. V was clipped by 3 bases and J by 2 bases; unmatched bases: 2. The CDR3 region is CASSLRDRGNQPQHF. CDR3 sequence (DNA): TGTGCCAGCAGTTTGAGGGACAGGGGCAATCAGCCCCAGCATTTT.

The chain recombines TRBV7-3 with TRBJ2-1; the D gene is possibly TRBD2 (6 bases). V was clipped by 4 bases and J by 6 bases, with 10 bases between them. CDR3 length: 13 residues. Germline V CDR1 and CDR2: SGHTA, FQGTGA. CDR3 protein: CASSSTTSNEQFF. DNA for the CDR3: TGTGCCAGCAGCTCAACGACTAGCAATGAGCAGTTCTTC.

CDR3 in DNA: TGTGCCAGCAGTGTTCTAGAGGAGACCCAGTACTTC. Protein: CASSVLEETQYF. The V and J genes are TRBV2 and TRBJ2-5; no firm D call. Deletions cut 4 bases from V and 5 bases from J, with 8 bases between. This CDR3 has 12 amino acids. CDR1 is SNHLY, CDR2 FYNNEI, per germline.

Only one count was recorded for this clone. V usage is TRBV5-4 and J usage is TRBJ1-2; no reliable D call. CDR1 and CDR2 from the germline V gene are SGHNT and YYREEE (reference sequence). V lost 2 bases, J lost 3 bases, and 14 bases lay in between. The CDR3 covers 15 residues. CDR3 in DNA: TGTGCCAGCAGCTTTGGAGGAGGTCGGGACTATGGCTACACCTTC. Amino acids: CASSFGGGRDYGYTF.

This sequence joins TRBV7-9 and TRBJ2-7; 10 bases line up with TRBD1. CDR3 size: 14 residues. J lost 4 bases, V lost 1 base, and 1 base had no gene match. Germline CDR1 SEHNR, CDR2 FQNEAQ (reference sequence). In DNA form, the CDR3 reads TGTGCCAGCAGCTTAGAGGACAGGGGGTACGAGCAGTACTTC. As protein: CASSLEDRGYEQYF. Drawing the rest from reference TRBV7-9 and TRBJ2-7, the complete variable domain is DTGVSQNPRHKITKRGQNVTFRCDPISEHNRLYWYRQTLGQGPEFLTYFQNEAQLEKSRLLSDRFSAERPKGSFSTLEIQRTEQGDSAMYLCASSLEDRGYEQYFGPGTRLTVT.

The rearrangement links TRBV10-3 to TRBJ2-1; 9 positions match TRBD2. The V segment lost 2 bases and the J segment 6 bases; nucleotides outside the gene matches: 11. The CDR3 length is 17 residues. The germline gives CDR1 ENHRY, CDR2 SYGVKD. CDR3 protein: CAISEGVGSGSGNEQFF. The CDR3 region has the DNA TGTGCCATCAGTGAGGGAGTTGGTAGCGGGAGTGGCAATGAGCAGTTCTTC.

The chain has TRBV19 and TRBJ1-2, with 8 bases matching TRBD1. This CDR3 comprises 13 residues. Germline loops: CDR1 LNHDA, CDR2 SQIVND (reference sequence). The V and J ends lost 11 bases and 7 bases, in that order; junction bases with no gene match: 12. CDR3 residues: CALRGQGALGYTF. CDR3 sequence (DNA): TGTGCCCTCCGGGGGCAGGGGGCACTTGGCTACACCTTC. The full variable domain, rest sourced from reference TRBV19 and TRBJ1-2, is DGGITQSPKYLFRKEGQNVTLSCEQNLNHDAMYWYRQDPGQGLRLIYYSQIVNDFQKGDIAEGYSVSREKKESFPLTVTSAQKNPTAFYLCALRGQGALGYTFGSGTRLTVV.

The V and J genes are TRBV5-4 and TRBJ2-1; 12 bases are shared with TRBD2. Germline V gives CDR1 SGHNT, CDR2 YYREEE (reference sequence). With 5 bases clipped from V and 8 bases from J, the junction kept 11 bases outside the gene matches. The CDR3 loop spans 16 amino acids. CDR3 nucleotides: TGTGCCAGCAGGCAATCACCGGGACTAGCGGGCCATGAGCAGTTCTTC. Its protein is CASRQSPGLAGHEQFF.

The rearrangement joins TRBV6-6 to TRBJ1-2; possible D gene TRBD1, 6 bases. The length of the CDR3 is 13 residues. Germline CDR1 is MNHNY and CDR2 is SVGAGI (reference sequence). Trimming removed 10 bases from V and 5 bases from J, with 17 bases in between. This CDR3 reads CATTGGPGYGYTF. In DNA, the CDR3 is TGTGCCACCACCGGGGGGCCGGGGTATGGCTACACCTTC.

This clone was seen only once. V usage is TRBV10-1 and J usage is TRBJ2-7; D is perhaps TRBD2 (5 bases). In germline, CDR1 is WNHNN, CDR2 SYGVQD (reference sequence). This CDR3 has 13 amino acids. V lost 3 bases, J lost 7 bases, and 13 bases lay in between. CDR3 DNA: TGCGCCAGCAGTGAAAGTCTAGCTGGGGAGCAGTACTTC. It codes for CASSESLAGEQYF.

The chain is built from TRBV14 and TRBJ2-2; no definite D call. The V gene's germline CDR1 is SGHDN and CDR2 FVKESK. The CDR3 sequence is 15 residues long. Trimming cost V 4 bases and J 1 base, with 10 bases left between them. CDR3 amino acids: CASSLEIRNTGELFF. Written as DNA, the CDR3 is TGTGCCAGCAGCCTTGAGATAAGGAACACCGGGGAGCTGTTTTTT.

V usage is TRBV19 and J usage is TRBJ1-4; D might be TRBD1 (6 bases). Germline loops: CDR1 LNHDA, CDR2 SQIVND (reference sequence). The CDR3 covers 15 residues. V gave up 4 bases and J gave up 5 bases, with 14 bases separating them. The CDR3 region is CASSSPGQPNEKLFF. CDR3 in DNA: TGTGCCAGTAGTAGCCCCGGACAGCCAAATGAAAAACTGTTTTTT.

The chain uses TRBV6-1 and TRBJ2-7, with 14 bases aligning to TRBD2. The J segment lost 3 bases and the V segment lost 2 bases, leaving 15 bases of the junction unmatched. Germline V lookup: CDR1 MNHNS, CDR2 SASEGT. CDR3 length: 20 amino acids. Here the CDR3 DNA reads TGTGCCAGCAGTGAAAGGGGGGGACTAGCGGGAGCGGTTCAGGGCTACGAGCAGTACTTC. Its translation: CASSERGGLAGAVQGYEQYF.

This clone showed up just once. V and J are TRBV27 and TRBJ1-5; D gene unclear. Trimming cost V 3 bases and J 3 bases, with 12 bases left between them. Germline V CDR1 and CDR2: MNHEY, SMNVEV (reference sequence). CDR3 length equals 15 residues. The DNA for the CDR3 is TGTGCCAGCAGTTTCCCCGGCGGTATCAATCAGCCCCAGCATTTT. Translated, it gives CASSFPGGINQPQHF.

The V gene is TRBV4-1, the J gene TRBJ1-2, with TRBD1 matching over 7 bases. Germline V gene sequence: CDR1 MGHRA, CDR2 YSYEKL. V lost 0 bases, J lost 4 bases, and 11 bases stayed unmatched. The CDR3 consists of 17 residues. The CDR3 nucleotides read TGCGCCAGCAGCCAAGAGAGGGGCCAGGGGGTTTTCTATGGCTACACCTTC. Its translation is CASSQERGQGVFYGYTF.

This chain uses TRBV9 with TRBJ1-2; 9 nucleotides align to TRBD1. The junction had 4 bases not matched to a gene; V was cut back by 4 bases and J by 6 bases. The CDR3 is 13 residues long. Germline V CDR1 and CDR2: SGDLS, YYNGEE. CDR3 bases: TGTGCCAGCAGCCCCGACAGGGGGGATGGCTACACCTTC. This gives the protein CASSPDRGDGYTF.

This clone appeared a few times. This chain connects TRBV11-3 to TRBJ2-3; 15 bases agree with TRBD2. V shed 8 bases, J shed 3 bases, and the junction held 12 bases outside the gene matches. Germline loops: CDR1 SGHNT, CDR2 YENEEA. The CDR3 covers 18 residues. CDR3: CASAGTSGRKGSTDTQYF. In DNA, the CDR3 is TGTGCCAGCGCCGGGACTAGCGGGAGGAAAGGGTCGACAGATACGCAGTATTTT.